This TCR beta chain appears in the sequencing data of a study of glioma-infiltrating T cells. Study-wide results and limits: Tissue-blood divergence was below expectation in non-neoplastic patients, above in gliomas.

On this clonotype itself: Its cognate antigen is unknown.

CDR1 is DFQATT and CDR2 is SNEGSKA in the germline V gene (reference sequence). After removal of 8 bases from V and 5 bases from J, the junction contained 9 bases not matched to a gene. The CDR3 runs to 12 residues. The iRepertoire nested amplicon-rescue multiplex PCR amplified TCR alpha and beta CDR3s from RNA. One entry per CDR3 protein results from TCRdb running MiXCR on the multiplex PCR reads. The sample has about 400,000 distinct CDR3 sequences; more than 35% are singletons. The chain is built from TRBV20-1 and TRBJ2-7, with 7 nucleotides matching TRBD1. The specimen sequenced was glioma tissue, nonneoplastic brain tissue, or PBMCs (not recorded which). The clonotype was recovered from a human donor with low-grade glioma or glioblastoma, undergoing nonglioma brain surgery, or in good health (not recorded which). Here the CDR3 DNA reads TGCAGTTCAAACAAGGGGGCTGACGAGCAGTACTTC. Translating it yields CSSNKGADEQYF.